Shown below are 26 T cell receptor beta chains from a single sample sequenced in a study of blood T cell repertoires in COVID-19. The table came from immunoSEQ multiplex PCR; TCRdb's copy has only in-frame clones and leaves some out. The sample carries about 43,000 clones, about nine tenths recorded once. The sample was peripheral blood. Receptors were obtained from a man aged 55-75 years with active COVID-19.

CDR3 coding DNA: TGTGCCAGCAGCTTCAGGGGGCGGCAAGAGACCCAGTACTTC. It translates to CASSFRGRQETQYF. V is TRBV7-8 and J is TRBJ2-5, with TRBD1 matching 8 bases. This CDR3 contains 14 residues. Germline-derived CDR1 and CDR2 are SGHVS and FQNEAQ. J was trimmed by 2 bases and V by 3 bases; bases with no gene match: 2.

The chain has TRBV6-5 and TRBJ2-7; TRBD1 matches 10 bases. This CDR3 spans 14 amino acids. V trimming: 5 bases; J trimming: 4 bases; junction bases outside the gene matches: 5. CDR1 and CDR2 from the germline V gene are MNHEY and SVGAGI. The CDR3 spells CASSRDRGVYEQYF. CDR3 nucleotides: TGTGCCAGCAGTCGGGACAGGGGTGTGTACGAGCAGTACTTC.

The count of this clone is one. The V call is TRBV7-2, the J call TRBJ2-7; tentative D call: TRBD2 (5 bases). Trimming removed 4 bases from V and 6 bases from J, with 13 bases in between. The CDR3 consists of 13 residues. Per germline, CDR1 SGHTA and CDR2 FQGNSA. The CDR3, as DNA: TGTGCCAGCAGCTCGTTCCTAGCATCCGAGCAGTACTTC. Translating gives CASSSFLASEQYF.

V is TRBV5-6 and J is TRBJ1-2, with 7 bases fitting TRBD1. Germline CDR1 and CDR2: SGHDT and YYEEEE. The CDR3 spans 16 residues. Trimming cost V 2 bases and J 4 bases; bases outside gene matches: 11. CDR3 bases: TGTGCCAGCAGCTTTGGGGGTGACAGGGCGTTCTATGGCTACACCTTC. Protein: CASSFGGDRAFYGYTF.

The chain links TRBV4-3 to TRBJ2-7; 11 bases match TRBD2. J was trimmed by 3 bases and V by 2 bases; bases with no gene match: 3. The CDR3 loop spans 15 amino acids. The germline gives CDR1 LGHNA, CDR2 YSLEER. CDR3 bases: TGCGCCAGCAGCCAAACCCTAGCGGGAGGCTACGAGCAGTACTTC. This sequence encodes CASSQTLAGGYEQYF.

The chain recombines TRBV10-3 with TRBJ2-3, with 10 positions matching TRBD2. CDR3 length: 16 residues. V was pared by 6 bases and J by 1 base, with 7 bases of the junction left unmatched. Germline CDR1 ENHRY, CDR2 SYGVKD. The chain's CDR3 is CAISLTSGFGTDTQYF. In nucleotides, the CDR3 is TGTGCCATCAGCCTGACTAGCGGGTTTGGCACAGATACGCAGTATTTT.

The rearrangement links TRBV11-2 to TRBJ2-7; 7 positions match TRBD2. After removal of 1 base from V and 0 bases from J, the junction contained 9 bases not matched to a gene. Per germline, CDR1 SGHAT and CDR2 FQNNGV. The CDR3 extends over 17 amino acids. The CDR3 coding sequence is TGTGCCAGCAGCTTAGCGGTCGGGGAGGGTCTCTCCTACGAGCAGTACTTC. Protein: CASSLAVGEGLSYEQYF.

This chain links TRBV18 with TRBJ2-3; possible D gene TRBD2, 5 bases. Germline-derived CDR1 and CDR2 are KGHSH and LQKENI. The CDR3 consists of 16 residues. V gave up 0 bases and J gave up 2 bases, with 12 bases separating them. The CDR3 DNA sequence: TGTGCCAGCTCACCACCGTCTAGCAGCCCCACAGATACGCAGTATTTT. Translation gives CASSPPSSSPTDTQYF.

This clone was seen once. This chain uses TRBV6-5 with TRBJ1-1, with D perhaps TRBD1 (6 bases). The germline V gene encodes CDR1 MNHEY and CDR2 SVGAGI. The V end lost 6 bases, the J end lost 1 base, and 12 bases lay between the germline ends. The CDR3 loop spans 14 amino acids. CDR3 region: CASSRLTGNTEAFF. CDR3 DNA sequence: TGTGCCAGCAGCCGTTTGACAGGGAACACTGAAGCTTTCTTT.

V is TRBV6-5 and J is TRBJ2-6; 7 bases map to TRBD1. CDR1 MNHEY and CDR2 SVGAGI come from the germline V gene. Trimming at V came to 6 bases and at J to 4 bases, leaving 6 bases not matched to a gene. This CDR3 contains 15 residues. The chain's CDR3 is CASSLGQDGANVLTF. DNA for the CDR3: TGTGCCAGCAGCCTCGGACAGGACGGGGCCAACGTCCTGACTTTC.

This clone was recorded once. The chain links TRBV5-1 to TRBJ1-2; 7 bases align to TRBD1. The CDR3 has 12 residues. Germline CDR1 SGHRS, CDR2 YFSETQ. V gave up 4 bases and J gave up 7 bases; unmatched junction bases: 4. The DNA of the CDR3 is TGCGCCAGCAGCCAGGGGACAGTTGGCTACACCTTC. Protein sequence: CASSQGTVGYTF.

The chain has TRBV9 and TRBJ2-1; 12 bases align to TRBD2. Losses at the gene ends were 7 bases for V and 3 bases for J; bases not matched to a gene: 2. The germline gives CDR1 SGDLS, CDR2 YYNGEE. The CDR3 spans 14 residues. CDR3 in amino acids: CASSTSGSYNEQFF. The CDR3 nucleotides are TGTGCCAGCTCGACTAGCGGGAGCTACAATGAGCAGTTCTTC.

Here the CDR3 DNA reads TGTGCCAGCTCACCACCGACACCTTATGGCTACACCTTC. It encodes CASSPPTPYGYTF. The chain combines TRBV18 with TRBJ1-2, with D uncertain. Germline V gene sequence: CDR1 KGHSH, CDR2 LQKENI. Trimming took off 0 bases at V and 5 bases at J, with 7 bases between the two ends. The CDR3 is made up of 13 amino acids. The full variable domain, in which reference TRBV18 and TRBJ1-2 provide the parts outside the CDR3, is NAGVMQNPRHLVRRRGQEARLRCSPMKGHSHVYWYRQLPEEGLKFMVYLQKENIIDESGMPKERFSAEFPKEGPSILRIQQVVRGDSAAYFCASSPPTPYGYTFGSGTRLTVV.

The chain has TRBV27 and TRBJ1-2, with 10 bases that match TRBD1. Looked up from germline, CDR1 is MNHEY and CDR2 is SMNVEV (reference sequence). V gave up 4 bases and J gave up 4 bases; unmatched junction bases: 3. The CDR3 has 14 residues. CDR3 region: CASSSDRGTYGYTF. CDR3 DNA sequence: TGTGCCAGCAGTTCGGACAGGGGGACCTATGGCTACACCTTC.

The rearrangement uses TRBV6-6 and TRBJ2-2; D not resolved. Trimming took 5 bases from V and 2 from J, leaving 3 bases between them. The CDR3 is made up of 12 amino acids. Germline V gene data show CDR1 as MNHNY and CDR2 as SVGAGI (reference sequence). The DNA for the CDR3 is TGTGCCAGCAGTCCTAACACCGGGGAGCTGTTTTTT. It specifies CASSPNTGELFF.

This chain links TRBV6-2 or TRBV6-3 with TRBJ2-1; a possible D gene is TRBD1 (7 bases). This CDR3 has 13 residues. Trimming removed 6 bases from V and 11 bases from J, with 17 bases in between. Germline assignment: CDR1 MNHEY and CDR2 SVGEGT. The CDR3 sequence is CASSQTGDFKQFF. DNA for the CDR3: TGTGCCAGCAGCCAAACAGGGGACTTCAAGCAGTTCTTC.

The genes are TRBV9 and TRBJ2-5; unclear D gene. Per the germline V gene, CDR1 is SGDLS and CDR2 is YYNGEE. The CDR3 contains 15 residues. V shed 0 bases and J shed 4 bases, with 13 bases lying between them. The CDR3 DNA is TGTGCCAGCAGCGTAGCAGTGGGCATTGGAGAGACCCAGTACTTC. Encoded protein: CASSVAVGIGETQYF.

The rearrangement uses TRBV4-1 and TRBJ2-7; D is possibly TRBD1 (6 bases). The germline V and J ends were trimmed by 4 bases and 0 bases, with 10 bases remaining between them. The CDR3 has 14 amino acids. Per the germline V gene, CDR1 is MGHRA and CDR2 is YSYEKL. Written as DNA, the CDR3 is TGCGCCAGCAGCCGAGAGACAGGCTCCTACGAGCAGTACTTC. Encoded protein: CASSRETGSYEQYF.

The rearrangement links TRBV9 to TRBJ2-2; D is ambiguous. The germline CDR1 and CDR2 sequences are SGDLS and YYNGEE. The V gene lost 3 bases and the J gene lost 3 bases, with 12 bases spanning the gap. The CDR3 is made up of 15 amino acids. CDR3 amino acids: CASSGGPTYTGELFF. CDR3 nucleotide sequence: TGTGCCAGCAGCGGCGGCCCTACTTACACCGGGGAGCTGTTTTTT.

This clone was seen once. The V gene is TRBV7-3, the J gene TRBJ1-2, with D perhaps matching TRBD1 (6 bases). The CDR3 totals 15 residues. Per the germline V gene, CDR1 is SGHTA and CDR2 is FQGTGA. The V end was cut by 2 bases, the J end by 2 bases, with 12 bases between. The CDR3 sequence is CASSLDRDTNYGYTF. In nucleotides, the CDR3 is TGTGCCAGCAGCTTAGACCGGGACACCAACTATGGCTACACCTTC.

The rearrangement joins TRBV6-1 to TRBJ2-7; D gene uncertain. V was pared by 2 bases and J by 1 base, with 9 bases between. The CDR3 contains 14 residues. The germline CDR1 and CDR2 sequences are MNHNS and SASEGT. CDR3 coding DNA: TGTGCCAGCAGTGAATCAGGTGGGTCCTACGAGCAGTACTTC. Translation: CASSESGGSYEQYF.

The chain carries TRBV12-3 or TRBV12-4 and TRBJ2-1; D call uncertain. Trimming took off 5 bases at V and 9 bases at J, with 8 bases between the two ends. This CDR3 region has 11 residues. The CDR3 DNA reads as TGTGCCAGCAGTGGTATGAGTGAGCAGTTCTTC. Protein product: CASSGMSEQFF.

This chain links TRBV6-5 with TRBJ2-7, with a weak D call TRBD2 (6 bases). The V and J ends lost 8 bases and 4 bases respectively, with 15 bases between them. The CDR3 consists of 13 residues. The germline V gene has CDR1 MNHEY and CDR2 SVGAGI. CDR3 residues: CASLTGDYYEQYF. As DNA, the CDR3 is TGTGCCAGCCTGACGGGAGACTATTACGAGCAGTACTTC.

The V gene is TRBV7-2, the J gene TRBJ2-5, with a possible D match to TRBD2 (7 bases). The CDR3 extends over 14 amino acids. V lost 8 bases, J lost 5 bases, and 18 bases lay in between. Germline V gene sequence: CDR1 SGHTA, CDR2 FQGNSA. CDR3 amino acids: CASLAWGGLETQYF. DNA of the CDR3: TGTGCCAGCCTGGCGTGGGGGGGCTTGGAGACCCAGTACTTC.

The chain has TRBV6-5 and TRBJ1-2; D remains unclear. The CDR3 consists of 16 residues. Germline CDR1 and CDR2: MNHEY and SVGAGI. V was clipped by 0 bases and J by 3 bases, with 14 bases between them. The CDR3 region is CASSYSILNGDYGYTF. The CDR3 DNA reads TGTGCCAGCAGTTACTCGATTTTAAACGGAGACTATGGCTACACCTTC.

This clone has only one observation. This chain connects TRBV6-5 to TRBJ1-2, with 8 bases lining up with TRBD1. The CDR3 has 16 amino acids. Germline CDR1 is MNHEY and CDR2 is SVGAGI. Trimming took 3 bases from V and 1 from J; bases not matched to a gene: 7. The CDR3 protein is CASSYGQGEVNYGYTF. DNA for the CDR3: TGTGCCAGCAGTTATGGACAGGGAGAGGTTAACTATGGCTACACCTTC.